This T cell receptor (beta chain) emerged from a study of T cell responses to AZD1222 COVID-19 vaccine. Measured with immunoSEQ multiplex PCR; TCRdb has only the in-frame clones, and not every one. The sample holds some 150,000 clones; around 83% are singletons and the top ten take around 4.1%. As concerns this clone: As yet, its antigen is unknown.

Trimming took off 4 bases at V and 4 bases at J, with 8 bases between the two ends. CDR3 length equals 13 residues. CDR1 is MNHEY, CDR2 SVGAGI, per germline. Findings and caveats of the study: Just 5 or 6 AZD1222 recipients tested seropositive at baseline. Spike-specific TCR breadth and depth were elevated following two AZD1222 doses.

The chain links TRBV6-5 to TRBJ1-5; D is unclear. The source is an adult in good health. The sample in question was peripheral blood, obtained on day 0 of MenACWY control vaccination. CDR3 sequence reads: CASSSRRNQPQHF. In nucleotides, the CDR3 is TGTGCCAGCAGTTCTAGAAGAAATCAGCCCCAGCATTTT.